Listed below are T cell receptor beta chains from one sample, sequenced in a study of cytomegalovirus exposure and HLA in healthy donors. Clones were read by immunoSEQ multiplex PCR, and TCRdb kept only the in-frame ones, dropping some. Counted here are around 100,000 clones, roughly three quarters occurring once; the ten biggest clones make up under 5%. The sequencing sample was made of PBMCs. The receptors originated from a female donor in good health and CMV-seropositive. The CDR3 runs from the conserved cysteine through the conserved F or W. D genes are given only for firm matches.

TRBV9,TRBJ2-7,TRBD1,CASSVSTGTGTYEQYF,TGTGCCAGCAGCGTATCGACCGGGACAGGGACCTACGAGCAGTACTTC
TRBV6-6,TRBJ2-3,NA,CASSYPPGKGDTQYF,TGTGCCAGCAGTTACCCGCCCGGGAAAGGAGATACGCAGTATTTT
TRBV18,TRBJ2-1,TRBD1,CASSPSGGSGTLDNEQFF,TGTGCCAGCTCACCATCAGGGGGAAGTGGGACACTAGACAATGAGCAGTTCTTC
TRBV2,TRBJ1-1,TRBD1,CATGTAIPNTEAFF,TGTGCCACCGGGACAGCCATTCCGAACACTGAAGCTTTCTTT
TRBV9,TRBJ1-1,TRBD1,CASSVVRGGGLGTEAFF,TGCGCCAGCAGCGTAGTTCGAGGGGGCGGTCTGGGCACTGAAGCTTTCTTT
TRBV6-1,TRBJ2-1,TRBD2,CASSEQRGGGNEQFF,TGTGCCAGCAGTGAACAGCGGGGGGGTGGGAATGAGCAGTTCTTC
TRBV11-2,TRBJ1-6,NA,CASSPRYDSPLHF,TGTGCCAGCAGCCCGAGATACGATTCACCCCTCCACTTT
TRBV9,TRBJ2-2,NA,CASSAGTPTATGELFF,TGTGCCAGCAGCGCCGGGACTCCAACTGCCACCGGGGAGCTGTTTTTT
TRBV29-1,TRBJ2-1,TRBD1,CSATWTGGIGNEQFF,TGCAGCGCTACATGGACAGGGGGAATTGGGAATGAGCAGTTCTTC
TRBV28,TRBJ2-3,TRBD2,CASSLERGGRTDTQYF,TGTGCCAGCAGTTTGGAGCGGGGGGGCCGGACAGATACGCAGTATTTT
TRBV6-5,TRBJ1-1,TRBD1,CASSRDRGTEAFF,TGTGCCAGCAGTAGGGACAGGGGCACTGAAGCTTTCTTT
TRBV10-1,TRBJ1-2,TRBD1,CASRPKGAPYGYTF,TGCGCCAGCAGGCCGAAGGGGGCCCCCTATGGCTACACCTTC
TRBV4-1,TRBJ2-3,NA,CASSWGGRGDTQYF,TGCGCCAGCAGCTGGGGCGGGCGGGGAGATACGCAGTATTTT
TRBV2,TRBJ2-7,NA,CASGGIAYEQYF,TGTGCCAGCGGGGGCATCGCCTACGAGCAGTACTTC
TRBV5-6,TRBJ2-2,NA,CASSWEQGFGELFF,TGTGCCAGCAGCTGGGAACAGGGTTTCGGGGAGCTGTTTTTT